In this sample, the clone carrying this TCR beta chain turned up many times. This entry is derived from a study of response to subunit inactivated influenza vaccine. TCRdb reprocessed the RT-PCR reads via MiXCR and lists one record per CDR3 protein. Of roughly 540,000 distinct CDR3 sequences in the sample, 20% to 25% were seen once. These same records also appear under a second study, on T cells expressing NK-cell markers. From that report: 5'RACE template switching built TCR beta cDNA with unique molecular identifiers.

The TCR comes from a man aged 50 or older who received an inactivated influenza vaccine. Sequences were derived from CD4+ T cells sorted from PBMCs, sampled about 11 days after vaccination.

CDR3 sequence reads: CSASRGRNQPQHF. The CDR3 bases are TGCAGTGCTAGTAGAGGGCGCAATCAGCCCCAGCATTTT. The chain links TRBV20-1 to TRBJ1-5, with D hard to call. V lost 3 bases and J 2 bases, leaving 8 bases between the germline ends. This CDR3 region has 13 residues. Germline CDR1 and CDR2: DFQATT and SNEGSKA (reference sequence).